Shown below are 25 T cell receptor beta chains from a single sample sequenced in a study of cytomegalovirus exposure and HLA in healthy donors. PCR primers comprised 60 Vbeta and 13 Jbeta primers. Sequencing was performed with immunoSEQ multiplex PCR; in TCRdb, only in-frame clones are kept and a portion is missing. The top ten hold 2% to 2.5% of the sample, which has about 190,000 clones, roughly 80% seen once. Sequencing was done on a sample of PBMCs. The source is a male donor in good health and CMV-seronegative.

This clone was detected only a few times. This chain joins TRBV7-2 and TRBJ1-1; 8 nucleotides match TRBD1. Germline V gives CDR1 SGHTA, CDR2 FQGNSA. V was pared by 6 bases and J by 5 bases, with 8 bases of the junction left unmatched. CDR3 length: 14 residues. DNA for the CDR3: TGTGCCAGCAGGTCAACAGGGGGGCCGACTGAAGCTTTCTTT. Translating gives CASRSTGGPTEAFF.

J is TRBJ2-6 and V is TRBV5-8; 7 nucleotides align to TRBD1. Per germline, CDR1 SGHTS and CDR2 YDEGEE. V was pared by 0 bases and J by 4 bases, with 4 bases of the junction left unmatched. CDR3 size: 16 residues. CDR3 protein: CASSLAEGAGANVLTF. The DNA of the CDR3 is TGTGCCAGCAGCTTGGCCGAGGGGGCCGGGGCCAACGTCCTGACTTTC.

The chain carries TRBV19 and TRBJ2-2; a weak D match, TRBD1 (5 bases). Per the germline V gene, CDR1 is LNHDA and CDR2 is SQIVND (reference sequence). Deletions cut 6 bases from V and 4 bases from J, with 9 bases between. This CDR3 has 13 amino acids. The CDR3 DNA is TGTGCCAGTAGCCAGCAGGGCACCGGGGAGCTGTTTTTT. Protein product: CASSQQGTGELFF.

The gene calls are TRBV4-2 and TRBJ2-1; 12 bases align to TRBD2. CDR1 is LGHNA, CDR2 YNFKEQ, per germline. There are 18 residues in the CDR3. V was clipped by 6 bases and J by 10 bases; unmatched bases: 19. The DNA for the CDR3 is TGTGCCAGCAGTCCCACCGGGACTAGCGGGTCCCACCAAATAGAGCAGTTCTTC. As protein: CASSPTGTSGSHQIEQFF.

The chain is built from TRBV4-1 and TRBJ2-1; a possible D gene is TRBD1 (6 bases). CDR1 is MGHRA, CDR2 YSYEKL, per germline. This CDR3 contains 13 residues. Between the trimmed V and J ends, which lost 2 bases and 9 bases, there was a span of 11 bases. The CDR3 loop is CASSQQQGTEQFF. The CDR3 DNA is TGCGCCAGCAGCCAACAGCAGGGGACTGAGCAGTTCTTC.

The table lists this clone with a few counts. This chain links TRBV6-1 with TRBJ2-7, with D possibly matching TRBD2 (6 bases). CDR1 and CDR2 (germline): MNHNS, SASEGT. The CDR3 contains 10 residues. CDR3 in DNA: TGTTCTGGCGGGACCTACGAGCAGTACTTC. Its translation is CSGGTYEQYF.

The rearrangement links TRBV7-2 to TRBJ1-3, with 8 bases fitting TRBD1. CDR1 and CDR2 (germline): SGHTA, FQGNSA. Trimming cost V 8 bases and J 6 bases; bases outside gene matches: 12. The CDR3 consists of 15 residues. CDR3 loop: CASGSQGALTNTIYF. The CDR3 coding sequence is TGTGCCAGCGGTTCCCAGGGGGCTTTGACAAACACCATATATTTT. Together with reference TRBV7-2 and TRBJ1-3, the CDR3 gives the full variable domain: GAGVSQSPSNKVTEKGKDVELRCDPISGHTALYWYRQSLGQGLEFLIYFQGNSAPDKSGLPSDRFSAERTGGSVSTLTIQRTQQEDSAVYLCASGSQGALTNTIYFGEGSWLTVV.

The gene calls are TRBV30 and TRBJ2-3; TRBD2 agrees at 7 bases. The V gene end was trimmed by 5 bases and the J gene end by 6 bases; junction bases not matched to a gene: 8. Germline values: CDR1 GTSNPN, CDR2 SVGIG (reference sequence). This CDR3 region has 13 residues. CDR3 amino acids: CAWVNLAVDTQYF. The DNA for the CDR3 is TGTGCCTGGGTCAACCTAGCGGTGGATACGCAGTATTTT.

The chain combines TRBV4-3 with TRBJ2-1; 7 positions match TRBD1. CDR1 and CDR2 from the germline V gene are LGHNA and YSLEER. The CDR3 has 14 residues. Unmatched junction bases numbered 6, after V lost 3 bases and J lost 7 bases. CDR3 region: CASSQPDRANEQFF. The CDR3 DNA reads as TGCGCCAGCAGCCAGCCCGACAGGGCTAATGAGCAGTTCTTC.

The J gene is TRBJ2-3, the V gene TRBV7-9, with D tentatively TRBD1 (6 bases). The CDR3 totals 14 residues. The germline gives CDR1 SEHNR, CDR2 FQNEAQ (reference sequence). Trimming removed 4 bases from V and 2 bases from J, with 10 bases in between. CDR3 in amino acids: CASSSGQYTDTQYF. The CDR3 nucleotides read TGTGCCAGCAGCTCCGGACAGTACACAGATACGCAGTATTTT.

The chain links TRBV5-4 to TRBJ2-1; TRBD1 matches 10 bases. V gave up 0 bases and J gave up 7 bases; unmatched junction bases: 4. The CDR3 totals 15 residues. Germline loops: CDR1 SGHNT, CDR2 YYREEE (reference sequence). This CDR3 is CASSLGGTGANEQFF. CDR3 DNA sequence: TGTGCCAGCAGCTTGGGCGGGACAGGGGCGAATGAGCAGTTCTTC. Filled out from reference TRBV5-4 and TRBJ2-1, the complete variable domain reads ETGVTQSPTHLIKTRGQQVTLRCSSQSGHNTVSWYQQALGQGPQFIFQYYREEENGRGNFPPRFSGLQFPNYSSELNVNALELDDSALYLCASSLGGTGANEQFFGPGTRLTVL.

CDR3 protein: CASGDTGRGETQYF. The CDR3 DNA sequence: TGTGCTAGTGGGGACACAGGGAGGGGAGAGACCCAGTACTTC. The chain links TRBV12-5 to TRBJ2-5; D is perhaps TRBD2 (7 bases). This CDR3 comprises 14 residues. V dropped 6 bases and J dropped 4 bases, with 15 bases sitting between them. Germline V lookup: CDR1 LGHNT, CDR2 FRNRAP.

The J gene is TRBJ2-7, the V gene TRBV11-1; 15 nucleotides agree with TRBD2. Germline trimming cut 3 bases from V and 6 bases from J; bases unmatched to any gene: 9. CDR1 is SGHAT and CDR2 is FQDESV in the germline V gene (reference sequence). The CDR3 loop spans 17 amino acids. The DNA for the CDR3 is TGTGCCAGCAGCTTTGGACTAGCGGGAGGGCCGACCAGCGAGCAGTACTTC. Translating it yields CASSFGLAGGPTSEQYF.

The chain combines TRBV7-3 with TRBJ1-5; D might be TRBD1 (5 bases). Germline V CDR1 and CDR2: SGHTA, FQGTGA. The CDR3 has 19 amino acids. Trimming removed 4 bases at V and 0 bases at J, with 22 bases between. This CDR3 is CASSSNQSDRFHSNQPQHF. As DNA, the CDR3 is TGTGCCAGCAGCTCCAACCAGTCCGACAGATTCCATAGCAATCAGCCCCAGCATTTT.

In this sample, this clone turned up many times. The genes are TRBV6-5 and TRBJ2-2, with TRBD1 matching 8 bases. This CDR3 has 14 amino acids. V dropped 10 bases and J dropped 3; count of bases not matched to a gene: 7. CDR1 and CDR2 (germline): MNHEY, SVGAGI. The CDR3 spells CATRQGPDTGELFF. The CDR3 bases are TGTGCCACACGACAGGGGCCGGACACCGGGGAGCTGTTTTTT.

The genes are TRBV6-5 and TRBJ1-3; D is undetermined. CDR1 is MNHEY and CDR2 is SVGAGI in the germline V gene. CDR3 length: 16 residues. Trimming stripped 0 bases from V and 0 bases from J, with 9 bases between. The CDR3 coding sequence is TGTGCCAGCAGTTACTCGAAACTCAACTCTGGAAACACCATATATTTT. It yields the protein CASSYSKLNSGNTIYF.

With respect to this clone: Other DNA sequences in the sample encode the same CDR3. The J gene is TRBJ2-7, the V gene TRBV5-1; D may be TRBD2 (6 bases). The CDR3 loop spans 15 amino acids. Trimming stripped 0 bases from V and 0 bases from J, with 10 bases between. Germline V gene lookup returns CDR1 SGHRS and CDR2 YFSETQ. The CDR3: CASSLAGGGSYEQYF. The CDR3 DNA follows: TGCGCCAGCAGCTTGGCCGGGGGAGGCTCCTACGAGCAGTACTTC.

This chain uses TRBV10-3 with TRBJ2-7, with 9 bases lining up with TRBD2. The germline CDR1 and CDR2 sequences are ENHRY and SYGVKD. This CDR3 has 15 residues. The V segment lost 0 bases and the J segment 12 bases; nucleotides outside the gene matches: 12. CDR3 coding DNA: TGTGCCATCAGTGAGTCGACTAGCGGTGCCAGATTGACGTACTTC. The encoded protein is CAISESTSGARLTYF.

This chain links TRBV10-3 with TRBJ2-1, with 9 positions matching TRBD2. The junction had 8 bases not matched to a gene; V was cut back by 4 bases and J by 7 bases. The CDR3 is made up of 15 amino acids. From germline, CDR1 is ENHRY and CDR2 SYGVKD. DNA for the CDR3: TGTGCCATCAGTGCATTAGCGGGGGCAGGTAATGAGCAGTTCTTC. It translates to CAISALAGAGNEQFF.

CDR3 residues: CASSWGTSGRSYEQYF. Here the CDR3 DNA reads TGTGCCAGCAGCTGGGGGACTAGCGGGCGATCCTACGAGCAGTACTTC. The rearrangement joins TRBV7-8 to TRBJ2-7, with TRBD2 identical over 12 bases. The V gene's germline CDR1 is SGHVS and CDR2 FQNEAQ. The CDR3 runs 16 residues. V lost 4 bases to trimming and J lost 1 base; unmatched junction nucleotides: 5. The entire variable domain, with the rest obtained from reference TRBV7-8 and TRBJ2-7, is as follows: GAGVSQSPRYKVAKRGQDVALRCDPISGHVSLFWYQQALGQGPEFLTYFQNEAQLDKSGLPSDRFFAERPEGSVSTLKIQRTQQEDSAVYLCASSWGTSGRSYEQYFGPGTRLTVT.

The CDR3 region is CASSLGSSGATGELFF. The CDR3 nucleotides are TGTGCCAGCAGCTTGGGATCTAGCGGGGCCACCGGGGAGCTGTTTTTT. The J gene is TRBJ2-2, the V gene TRBV5-4, with TRBD2 matching 9 bases. Trimming cost V 0 bases and J 4 bases; bases outside gene matches: 4. CDR1 and CDR2 (germline): SGHNT, YYREEE (reference sequence). This CDR3 contains 16 residues. Full variable domain (missing parts from reference TRBV5-4 and TRBJ2-2): ETGVTQSPTHLIKTRGQQVTLRCSSQSGHNTVSWYQQALGQGPQFIFQYYREEENGRGNFPPRFSGLQFPNYSSELNVNALELDDSALYLCASSLGSSGATGELFFGEGSRLTVL.

The chain couples TRBV13 to TRBJ2-7; 8 bases match TRBD2. V dropped 4 bases and J dropped 7; count of bases not matched to a gene: 12. The CDR3 is made up of 15 amino acids. Germline CDR1 PRHDT, CDR2 FYEKMQ (reference sequence). CDR3 DNA sequence: TGTGCCAGCAGCTACGGGGGACTAGTATCCTGGGAGCAGTACTTC. This translates into CASSYGGLVSWEQYF.

The V call is TRBV6-6, the J call TRBJ1-5; TRBD1 matches at 10 bases. V lost 4 bases and J lost 9; bases outside the gene matches: 6. The CDR3 spans 14 residues. In germline, CDR1 is MNHNY, CDR2 SVGAGI (reference sequence). The CDR3 DNA follows: TGTGCCAGCAGTTTTATGACAGGGGGCGCGCCCCAGCATTTT. Protein: CASSFMTGGAPQHF.

The count of this clone is one. The J gene is TRBJ1-3, the V gene TRBV5-1; D perhaps matches TRBD1 (6 bases). The CDR3 has 15 amino acids. Germline lookup yields CDR1 SGHRS and CDR2 YFSETQ. The V end lost 4 bases, the J end lost 0 bases, and 11 bases lay between the germline ends. CDR3 sequence (DNA): TGCGCCAGCAGCCGGACAGCTAGCTCTGGAAACACCATATATTTT. It codes for CASSRTASSGNTIYF.

The gene calls are TRBV6-5 and TRBJ2-1; 8 bases are a match to TRBD1. The germline V gene has CDR1 MNHEY and CDR2 SVGAGI. The V segment lost 6 bases and the J segment 6 bases; nucleotides outside the gene matches: 10. The CDR3 extends over 15 amino acids. The CDR3 region is CASRDPTGVGNEQFF. The CDR3, as DNA: TGTGCCAGCAGGGACCCGACAGGGGTGGGCAATGAGCAGTTCTTC.